Included here is one TCR beta chain sequence, with context. The antigen this receptor binds is unknown. Base qualities are not at hand, and no much larger clone is one base apart. The data were obtained in a study of cytomegalovirus exposure and HLA in healthy donors (dated by TCRdb to about 2017). At the level of the whole study: An earlier analysis of roughly 500 of the donors reported roughly 300 Gb of sequence data and more than 90 million unique TCR beta sequences from 150 million to 200 million T cells. An early release that covered approximately 600 HLA-typed donors contained approximately 320 gigabases of sequencing data and 70 million to 100 million unique TCR sequences. Among the roughly 380 genotyped donors, approximately 82% belonged to the genetic ancestry cluster associated with self-reported Caucasian donors. The aim of the study was to test whether cataloging public T cell receptors could identify signatures of past pathogen exposure. Using immunosequencing, the study profiled T cell repertoires from approximately 700 subjects and related those repertoires to cytomegalovirus serostatus. A separate validation cohort of about 110 different subjects was used in addition to the 666-subject first cohort. To predict cytomegalovirus infection status, the study brought together high-throughput TCR immunosequencing, statistical association of individual TCRs with disease status, and machine learning. To study patterns of TCR occurrence, a later analysis re-analyzed previously published TCR beta repertoires from just over 650 donors and added high-resolution HLA genotyping. Rather than using new phenotypic data, the later analysis identified candidate immune exposures from TCR beta sequences and from how often those sequences occurred across donors. In an earlier analysis of about 590 of the donors, high-throughput TCR beta sequencing was used to judge whether each TCR beta V gene segment behaved as functional or pseudogenic. Donor age, sex, ethnicity and CMV serostatus were compiled together with the repertoire data. Genome-wide SNP genotypes for about 60% of the roughly 670 donors were used in a later genetic analysis, which treated that subset as a discovery cohort. Every repertoire in the discovery cohort had been generated on one and the same sequencing platform. Class I and class II HLA loci were covered by the typing at four-digit resolution. The number of typed donors differed by locus: about 620-640 for A, B, C, DRB1 and DQB1; roughly 510 for DQA1; roughly 600 for DPA1; and around 490 for DPB1. Five DR-DQ haplotypes were treated as single units for association and clustering because of strong linkage in the cohort. Among about 370 genotyped donors of the cohort, an average of approximately 240,000 unique TCR beta nucleotide sequences was sequenced per donor, of which about 20% were non-productive.

The cohort was made up of about 610 healthy bone marrow donors. Cohort members were all nominally healthy when sampled, although unrecorded immune exposures were likely present. The donor tested CMV seronegative, placing the donor among the 352 seronegative members of the cohort. A peripheral blood sample was collected from each donor, and TCR beta sequencing was performed on peripheral blood mononuclear cells. The Qiagen DNeasy Blood Extraction Kit was used to extract genomic DNA from the blood cell samples. CDR1 is given as SGHTA and CDR2 as FQGNSA, both from the germline V gene. The V and J ends are trimmed by 5 bases and 2 bases, leaving 7 bases between them. From its cysteine to its phenylalanine, the CDR3 spans 13 amino acids. The retained sequence is limited to the CDR3, 39 bases, with the frame set at the first base. Libraries came from the immunoSEQ multiplex PCR assay. A mixture of 60 forward primers for TCR Vbeta segments and 13 reverse primers for TCR Jbeta segments was used in the multiplex PCR. The CDR3 region of rearranged TCR beta genes was amplified from genomic DNA by a multiplex PCR assay. On the Illumina HiSeq System, the amplified TCR beta libraries were sequenced as 87-base-pair reads. In the paper's pipeline: In a later analysis, about 80 million unique TCR beta chains were counted across the 650 to 700 repertoires, and around 10 million of these chains were shared by at least two donors. Raw reads were error-corrected and collapsed into unique sequences with a nearest-neighbor algorithm that merged closely related sequences to remove PCR and sequencing errors. Alignment of CDR3 sequences to IMGT reference sequences was used to assign V, D and J gene segments. Each retained sequence needed at least a six-nucleotide match to both a V gene segment and a J gene segment. A rearrangement counted as productive if the CDR3 had no stop codons and remained in frame with V and J, and every other rearrangement counted as non-productive. CDR3 was defined according to IMGT convention as the region running from the second conserved V-encoded cysteine to the conserved J-encoded phenylalanine. The earlier analysis of fewer than 700 of the donors excluded sequences that lacked an unambiguous match to a single V gene segment. An earlier analysis of 587 of the donors called V segments functional above 56.7% productive rearrangements and segregating when the between-donor standard deviation exceeded 5%. A statistical classification framework was built to diagnose cytomegalovirus status from the catalog of TCR beta chain sequences. In a later analysis, V and J genes were assigned by comparing TCR nucleotide sequences against IMGT/GENE-DB human TR gene sequences. In a later analysis, CDR3 sequences and most-parsimonious VDJ recombination scenarios were assigned using the TCRdist pipeline. In a later analysis, each TCR beta chain was defined by its CDR3 amino acid sequence together with its V-gene family, and reads without a unique V-gene family were excluded. To address suspected cross-contamination and a sequencing artifact, a later analysis removed some 620 highly shared, low-generation-probability nucleotide sequences. A later analysis calculated a clonal expansion index for each public chain from normalized within-repertoire ranks of inferred template counts. In a later analysis, generation probabilities were computed with a VDJ recombination model fitted to out-of-frame rearrangements, and the resulting probabilities were checked against IGoR. A later analysis scored TCR-TCR, TCR-HLA and TCR-CMV co-occurrence with hypergeometric tests, applying a repertoire-size bias correction to TCR pairs. False discovery rates were estimated in a later analysis by permuting HLA or CMV assignments 20 times. In a later analysis, co-occurring TCRs were grouped using DBSCAN, with TCRdist sequence similarity added in when clustering inside HLA-allele-positive subsets. For co-occurrence clustering, repertoires with fewer than 30,000 or more than 120,000 public chains were excluded, along with five or six repertoires with anomalous nucleotide sharing. The source is immuneACCESS, and TCRdb retained only in-frame sequences with V and J called. Part of the clones is not carried over; for the studies checked, unresolved V genes explain less than half of this, and the remainder is unexplained. The DNA gave D and trimming, while V, J and clone size come from that table. In this sample the table shows 100,000 to 150,000 clones, about 82% of which occur a single time. The leading ten clones occupy approximately 1.1% of the sample.

Here is what the overall study found, with its caveats: In a later analysis, HLA-associated TCR beta chains showed more clonal expansion and lower generation probabilities than non-associated chains that were equally common. Most TCR sequences were seen in very few donors, while some public TCRs were found in many individuals. Roughly 17 rarely observed V segments, including chromosome 9 orphons, were excluded from the earlier analysis of about 500 of the donors because counts were too low. Compared with the roughly 600-donor mean, donors in an Asian-associated ancestry cluster had fewer N-insertions in productive TCRs, according to a later genetic analysis. The classifier was reported to diagnose cytomegalovirus status with high specificity and sensitivity in both the original and validation cohorts. It was suggested by the authors that the approach could potentially be generalized to other disease states and immunological phenotypes. CMV serostatus was the only immune exposure information available for the cohort. A cluster of highly shared sequence variants was judged likely to be a technical artifact of the sequencing pipeline. A later genetic analysis associated a missense DCLRE1C variant with V-gene and J-gene trimming of TCR beta chains, and an independent cohort replicated the association. A further reported finding was that TCR beta sequences accurately predicted the HLA-A and HLA-B alleles for most subjects in the first cohort. An earlier analysis of 450 to 750 of the donors showed that most TCR beta V segments appeared in productive rearrangements either about 87% or about 30% of the time, which broadly matched IMGT annotations. Presence/absence analyses assumed roughly uniform sequencing depth across donors, an assumption that may not hold. Most CMV-associated TCR beta chains appeared to be HLA-restricted in a later analysis, and the HLA associations seemed to be driven largely by CMV exposure. Because some donors lacked HLA typing at each locus, the association tests relied only on the typed subset. A later analysis found that TCR association rates varied across HLA loci, with DRB1 alleles showing the most associated TCRs and HLA-C alleles the fewest. Correlated functional status among segregating V segments might reflect linkage disequilibrium, but an unknown experimental factor could not be ruled out. When HLA alleles, especially DR and DQ, strongly co-occurred, TCR associations were difficult to assign to individual alleles. The cohort was sequenced for TCR beta chains only, and without alpha or paired-chain data the features that could be detected were limited. A total of fewer than 200 TCR beta chains were listed by the study as associated with cytomegalovirus. A later analysis reported that several top co-occurrence clusters appeared linked to parvovirus B19, influenza, CMV and Epstein-Barr virus. In vitro tests confirmed that three of the cytomegalovirus-associated TCR beta chains recognize cytomegalovirus antigens. A later analysis associated 16,951 TCR beta sequences with specific HLA alleles at a false discovery rate of 0.05. Some IMGT-functional V segments, including TRBV6-2 and TRBV6-3, could not be told apart with the 87-base-pair reads, so those segments were excluded.

The chain is assembled from TRBV7-2 and TRBJ1-3; the D segment cannot be called with confidence. The sample taken for sequencing was PBMCs. This receptor was taken from a boy younger than 18 in good health and CMV-seronegative. The nucleotide sequence reads TGTGCCAGCAGCCCCTTTACTGGAAACACCATATATTTT. This is translated as CASSPFTGNTIYF.